The T cell receptor beta chain described here comes from a study of response to subunit inactivated influenza vaccine. As regards this clonotype: Its antigen remains unidentified.

Broader study findings: Authors suggested seasonal influenza vaccinations each recruit few new T cells.

The CDR3 is 16 residues long. Germline CDR1 and CDR2: SGHAT and FQNNGV. Unmatched junction bases numbered 5, after V lost 2 bases and J lost 0 bases. TCRdb re-called the RT-PCR reads through MiXCR, storing one row per CDR3 protein. Of about 500,000 distinct CDR3 sequences in the sample, more than 15% were seen once. This sequence was found in a man aged 45 to 70 who received an inactivated influenza vaccine. The sample in question was CD4+ T cells sorted from PBMCs, obtained around 25 months after vaccination. The chain recombines TRBV11-2 with TRBJ2-5; 8 nucleotides line up with TRBD2. This chain's CDR3 is CASSLSSSGYQETQYF. The CDR3 DNA sequence: TGTGCCAGCAGCTTATCGTCTAGCGGGTACCAAGAGACCCAGTACTTC.